Listed here are 26 T cell receptor beta chains from one sample, sequenced in a study of T cell responses to AZD1222 COVID-19 vaccine (dated by TCRdb to about 2021). Libraries were built with the immunoSEQ multiplex PCR assay. TCRdb took over this immuneACCESS table, retaining in-frame rearrangements with V and J assigned. Such tables are incomplete; in checked studies, under half of the missing clones stem from an unresolved V gene, and the remainder is unexplained. The sample data list roughly 100,000 clones, and roughly nine tenths of these were observed just once. Around 45% of the sample lies in the top ten. The time point label for this specimen denotes: about 28 days (+/-7) after the second vaccine dose. The sample was peripheral blood, taken 28 days after the second AZD1222 dose. All receptors come from an adult who received the AZD1222 COVID-19 vaccine.

The chain recombines TRBV6-5 with TRBJ1-1, with D possibly TRBD1 on 5 matching bases. The V gene lost 2 bases and the J gene lost 5 bases, with 12 bases spanning the gap. The CDR3 totals 14 residues. Germline V lookup: CDR1 MNHEY, CDR2 SVGAGI. The DNA for the CDR3 is TGTGCCAGCAGTTACGACGGGGCCCGGACTGAAGCTTTCTTT. Translated, it gives CASSYDGARTEAFF.

The chain joins TRBV29-1 to TRBJ1-2; 8 bases fit TRBD1. The CDR3 runs 13 residues. Germline CDR1 is SQVTM and CDR2 is ANQGSEA. The J segment lost 7 bases and the V segment lost 2 bases, leaving 6 bases of the junction unmatched. The CDR3 bases are TGCAGCGTTGAACCAGGGGGCAGGGGTGGCTACACCTTC. Protein sequence: CSVEPGGRGGYTF.

The chain combines TRBV3-1 (or the pseudogene TRBV3-2) with TRBJ2-1; D may be TRBD2 (6 bases). Trimming pared 0 bases from V and 6 bases from J, leaving 18 bases between. This CDR3 contains 17 residues. The germline V gene encodes CDR1 LGHDT and CDR2 YNNKEL (reference sequence). For the CDR3, the DNA is TGTGCCAGCAGCCAAGATAACTGGGGGGAGGCGAGCAATGAGCAGTTCTTC. It encodes CASSQDNWGEASNEQFF.

V usage is TRBV28 and J usage is TRBJ1-1; 8 positions agree with TRBD1. V was clipped by 2 bases and J by 6 bases; unmatched bases: 14. The CDR3 sequence is 17 residues long. Germline V gene lookup returns CDR1 MDHEN and CDR2 SYDVKM. In nucleotides, the CDR3 is TGTGCCAGCAGTTTAGAAGTCCGGGACAGGTGGCACCCTGAAGCTTTCTTT. It is translated as CASSLEVRDRWHPEAFF.

The V gene is TRBV11-1, the J gene TRBJ1-1, with 8 bases identical to TRBD1. Germline values: CDR1 SGHAT, CDR2 FQDESV (reference sequence). This CDR3 is built from 15 residues. V shed 5 bases, J shed 1 base, and the junction held 6 bases outside the gene matches. The CDR3 loop reads CASSPDRVQNTEAFF. In nucleotides, the CDR3 is TGTGCCAGCAGCCCGGACAGGGTTCAGAACACTGAAGCTTTCTTT.

V usage is TRBV5-4 and J usage is TRBJ1-3; D remains ambiguous. Germline V gene data show CDR1 as SGHNT and CDR2 as YYREEE (reference sequence). The CDR3 covers 14 residues. The ends were cut back, 0 bases at V and 4 bases at J, with 8 bases in the middle. For the CDR3, the DNA is TGTGCCAGCAGCTTGGGGGAACCCGGAAACACCATATATTTT. Protein product: CASSLGEPGNTIYF.

This clone is a singleton in its sample. V is TRBV20-1 and J is TRBJ2-1, with 7 bases identical to TRBD2. V lost 7 bases, J lost 7 bases, and 4 bases stayed unmatched. Germline values: CDR1 DFQATT, CDR2 SNEGSKA (reference sequence). CDR3 length: 11 amino acids. CDR3 residues: CSERGINEQFF. Written as DNA, the CDR3 is TGCAGTGAGCGGGGCATAAATGAGCAGTTCTTC.

For this clone: The junction does not match germline at one end; this may be a read error. The rearrangement links TRBV28 to TRBJ2-7, with D perhaps given as TRBD1 or TRBD2 (5 bases each). This CDR3 contains 12 residues. In germline, CDR1 is MDHEN, CDR2 SYDVKM. The CDR3 nucleotides read TGTGCCAGCAGTGGGACGGCTCCAGTCTGGGACTTC. Its protein is CASSGTAPVWDF.

The J gene is TRBJ1-1, the V gene TRBV18; 10 nucleotides line up with TRBD1. The CDR3 is made up of 15 amino acids. The V gene end was trimmed by 4 bases and the J gene end by 1 base; junction bases not matched to a gene: 3. Germline-derived CDR1 and CDR2 are KGHSH and LQKENI. Written as DNA, the CDR3 is TGTGCCAGCTCACTGGGGACAGGGGAGAACACTGAAGCTTTCTTT. Amino acids: CASSLGTGENTEAFF.

The gene calls are TRBV7-9 and TRBJ2-5; the D is unclear. V was pared by 0 bases and J by 5 bases, with 7 bases between. This CDR3 comprises 13 residues. Germline-derived CDR1 and CDR2 are SEHNR and FQNEAQ (reference sequence). The CDR3 region has the DNA TGTGCCAGCAGCTTAGCGCTTTATGAGACCCAGTACTTC. It specifies CASSLALYETQYF.

This chain joins TRBV10-1 and TRBJ1-3; the D is unclear. The CDR3 consists of 15 residues. CDR1 is WNHNN, CDR2 SYGVQD, per germline (reference sequence). V lost 2 bases and J lost 0, with 8 bases in between. The CDR3 DNA follows: TGCGCCAGCAGTGAGACCCAAAACTCTGGAAACACCATATATTTT. Protein: CASSETQNSGNTIYF.

Only one count was recorded for this clone. The chain joins TRBV6-5 to TRBJ2-2, with 7 bases lining up with TRBD2. The CDR3 has 13 amino acids. J lost 5 bases, V lost 5 bases, and 2 bases had no gene match. Germline-derived CDR1 and CDR2 are MNHEY and SVGAGI. The CDR3 region is CASSPGGTGELFF. The DNA for the CDR3 is TGTGCCAGCAGTCCCGGGGGGACCGGGGAGCTGTTTTTT.

The genes are TRBV7-8 and TRBJ2-1; D may be TRBD2 (6 bases). This CDR3 contains 15 residues. V was clipped by 1 base and J by 4 bases, with 11 bases between them. CDR1 is SGHVS and CDR2 is FQNEAQ in the germline V gene. The CDR3 reads CASSLGLAEYNEQFF. The CDR3 region has the DNA TGTGCCAGCAGCTTAGGGTTAGCGGAGTACAATGAGCAGTTCTTC.

This rearrangement joins TRBV19 to TRBJ2-7; D is undetermined. CDR1 LNHDA and CDR2 SQIVND come from the germline V gene (reference sequence). This CDR3 contains 14 residues. Trimming shortened V by 4 bases and J by 0 bases, and 10 bases separated the two germline ends. The CDR3 region is CASSSQVYSYEQYF. CDR3 coding DNA: TGTGCCAGTAGTAGTCAGGTCTACTCCTACGAGCAGTACTTC. The full variable domain, rest sourced from reference TRBV19 and TRBJ2-7, is DGGITQSPKYLFRKEGQNVTLSCEQNLNHDAMYWYRQDPGQGLRLIYYSQIVNDFQKGDIAEGYSVSREKKESFPLTVTSAQKNPTAFYLCASSSQVYSYEQYFGPGTRLTVT.

This clone has a single count. The chain carries TRBV28 and TRBJ2-7; 7 nucleotides agree with TRBD1. V lost 3 bases and J lost 3; bases outside the gene matches: 8. The CDR3 length is 15 residues. Germline values: CDR1 MDHEN, CDR2 SYDVKM. The CDR3 DNA follows: TGTGCCAGCAGTTTCCGACAGGGAATAAGCTACGAGCAGTACTTC. It translates to CASSFRQGISYEQYF. Drawing the rest from reference TRBV28 and TRBJ2-7, the complete variable domain is DVKVTQSSRYLVKRTGEKVFLECVQDMDHENMFWYRQDPGLGLRLIYFSYDVKMKEKGDIPEGYSVSREKKERFSLILESASTNQTSMYLCASSFRQGISYEQYFGPGTRLTVT.

This clone was recorded a few times. The CDR3 spells CASSLALGTSGRHEQFF. The DNA for the CDR3 is TGTGCCAGCAGCTTGGCCTTGGGGACTAGCGGGAGGCATGAGCAGTTCTTC. The chain joins TRBV5-6 to TRBJ2-1; 15 nucleotides align to TRBD2. Germline loops: CDR1 SGHDT, CDR2 YYEEEE. The V gene end was trimmed by 0 bases and the J gene end by 8 bases; junction bases not matched to a gene: 6. The CDR3 has 17 residues.

The chain uses TRBV28 and TRBJ1-2, with 7 nucleotides matching TRBD1. Germline CDR1 and CDR2: MDHEN and SYDVKM. J was trimmed by 8 bases and V by 7 bases; bases with no gene match: 16. This CDR3 is built from 15 residues. CDR3 nucleotide sequence: TGTGCCAGCAACAGGGGACTCTCCTACCCTGACGGCTACACCTTC. This sequence encodes CASNRGLSYPDGYTF.

CDR3 region: CASTQSGTGGNEQYF. The DNA of the CDR3 is TGTGCCAGCACCCAATCCGGGACAGGGGGCAACGAGCAGTACTTC. This rearrangement joins TRBV28 to TRBJ2-7; TRBD1 matches at 12 bases. V shed 7 bases, J shed 5 bases, and the junction held 9 bases outside the gene matches. Germline CDR1 and CDR2: MDHEN and SYDVKM. The CDR3 consists of 15 residues.

V gene TRBV7-9 combines with J gene TRBJ2-3, with D possibly matching TRBD2 (7 bases). The V end lost 4 bases, the J end lost 3 bases, and 23 bases lay between the germline ends. The CDR3 consists of 18 residues. The germline V gene encodes CDR1 SEHNR and CDR2 FQNEAQ (reference sequence). The CDR3 sequence: CASSSDRIRLAATDTQYF. The CDR3 nucleotides read TGTGCCAGCAGCTCCGACAGGATTAGGCTAGCGGCAACAGATACGCAGTATTTT.

V and J are TRBV15 and TRBJ1-2; D ambiguous. The CDR3 length is 13 residues. Trimming pared 0 bases from V and 4 bases from J, leaving 6 bases between. Germline-derived CDR1 and CDR2 are LNHNV and YYDKDF (reference sequence). CDR3 sequence (DNA): TGTGCCACCAGCAGAGAACTGAGCTATGGCTACACCTTC. It translates to CATSRELSYGYTF.

This sequence joins TRBV29-1 and TRBJ2-1, with TRBD2 identical over 12 bases. From germline, CDR1 is SQVTM and CDR2 ANQGSEA. The CDR3 sequence is 16 residues long. With 4 bases clipped from V and 5 bases from J, the junction kept 9 bases outside the gene matches. CDR3 in DNA: TGCAGCGTTGTTCCTAGCGGGAGGGCTCTTCACAATGAGCAGTTCTTC. This translates into CSVVPSGRALHNEQFF.

This clone was detected once. The J gene is TRBJ2-5, the V gene TRBV2, with TRBD2 identical over 7 bases. Trimming took 3 bases from V and 2 from J; bases not matched to a gene: 3. This CDR3 is 14 amino acids long. Per the germline V gene, CDR1 is SNHLY and CDR2 is FYNNEI. CDR3 protein: CASSEGRAQETQYF. CDR3 DNA sequence: TGTGCCAGCAGTGAGGGGAGGGCACAAGAGACCCAGTACTTC.

V is TRBV6-2 or TRBV6-3 and J is TRBJ1-4, with 10 bases that match TRBD1. CDR3 size: 15 residues. The V gene end was trimmed by 4 bases and the J gene end by 5 bases; junction bases not matched to a gene: 4. Germline assignment: CDR1 MNHEY and CDR2 SVGEGT. The chain's CDR3 is CASSSDRGRNEKLFF. The CDR3 region has the DNA TGTGCCAGCAGTTCCGACAGGGGGCGGAATGAAAAACTGTTTTTT.

This sequence joins TRBV4-1 and TRBJ2-7, with 7 nucleotides matching TRBD1. V lost 1 base, J lost 0 bases, and 15 bases stayed unmatched. The CDR3 loop spans 19 amino acids. The germline gives CDR1 MGHRA, CDR2 YSYEKL. CDR3 DNA sequence: TGCGCCAGCAGCCAAGCTCCAAGGGGTACAGGGGCGCTCTCCTACGAGCAGTACTTC. It translates to CASSQAPRGTGALSYEQYF.

This sequence joins TRBV28 and TRBJ1-2; D is possibly TRBD1 (5 bases). Trimming cost V 7 bases and J 2 bases, with 20 bases left between them. CDR1 is MDHEN and CDR2 is SYDVKM in the germline V gene. The CDR3 runs to 16 residues. CDR3 nucleotide sequence: TGTGCCAGCACCCGAGCGGGACCCTATTCCAACTATGGCTACACCTTC. Amino acids: CASTRAGPYSNYGYTF.

V usage is TRBV5-5 and J usage is TRBJ2-3; D perhaps matches TRBD2 (6 bases). V was clipped by 2 bases and J by 5 bases, with 15 bases between them. The CDR3 loop spans 15 amino acids. The germline gives CDR1 SGHKS, CDR2 YYEKEE (reference sequence). This chain's CDR3 is CASSFHGGGEDTQYF. The DNA of the CDR3 is TGTGCCAGCAGCTTCCACGGGGGAGGAGAAGATACGCAGTATTTT.